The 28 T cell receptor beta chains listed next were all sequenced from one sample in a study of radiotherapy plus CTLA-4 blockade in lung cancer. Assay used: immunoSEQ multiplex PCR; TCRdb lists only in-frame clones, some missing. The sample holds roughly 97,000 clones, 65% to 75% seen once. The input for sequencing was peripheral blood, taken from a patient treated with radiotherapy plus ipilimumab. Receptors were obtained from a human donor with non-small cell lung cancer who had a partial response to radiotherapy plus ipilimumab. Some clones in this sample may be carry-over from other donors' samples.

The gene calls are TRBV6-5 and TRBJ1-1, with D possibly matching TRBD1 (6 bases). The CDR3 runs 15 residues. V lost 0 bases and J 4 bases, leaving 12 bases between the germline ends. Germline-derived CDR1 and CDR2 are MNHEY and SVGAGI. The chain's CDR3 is CASSYSWQGSTEAFF. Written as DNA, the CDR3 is TGTGCCAGCAGTTACTCCTGGCAGGGGAGCACTGAAGCTTTCTTT.

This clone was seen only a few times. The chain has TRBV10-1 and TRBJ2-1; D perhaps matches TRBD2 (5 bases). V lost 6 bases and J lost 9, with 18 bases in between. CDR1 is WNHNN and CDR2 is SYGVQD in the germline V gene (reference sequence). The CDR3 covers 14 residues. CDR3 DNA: TGCGCCAGCAGATTGGATCGAGGGTCGAGTGAGCAGTTCTTC. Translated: CASRLDRGSSEQFF.

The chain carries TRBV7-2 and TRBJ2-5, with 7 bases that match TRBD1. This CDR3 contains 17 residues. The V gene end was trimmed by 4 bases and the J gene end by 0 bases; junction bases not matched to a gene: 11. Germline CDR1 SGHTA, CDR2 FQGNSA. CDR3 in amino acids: CASSSGRGIVYQETQYF. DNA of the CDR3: TGTGCCAGCAGCTCCGGCAGGGGGATTGTATACCAAGAGACCCAGTACTTC. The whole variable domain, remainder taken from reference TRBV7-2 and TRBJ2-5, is GAGVSQSPSNKVTEKGKDVELRCDPISGHTALYWYRQSLGQGLEFLIYFQGNSAPDKSGLPSDRFSAERTGGSVSTLTIQRTQQEDSAVYLCASSSGRGIVYQETQYFGPGTRLLVL.

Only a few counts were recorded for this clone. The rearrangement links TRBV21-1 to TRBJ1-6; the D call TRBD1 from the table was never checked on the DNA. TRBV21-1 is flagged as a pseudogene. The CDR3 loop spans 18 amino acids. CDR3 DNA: TGTGCCAGCAATGGCGGCAGGACAAAACCGTTGGAATATTCACCCCTCCACTTT. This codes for CASNGGRTKPLEYSPLHF.

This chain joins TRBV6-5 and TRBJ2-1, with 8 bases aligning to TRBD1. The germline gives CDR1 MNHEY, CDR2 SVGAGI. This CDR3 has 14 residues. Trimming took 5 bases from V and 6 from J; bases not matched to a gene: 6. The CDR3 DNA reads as TGTGCCAGCAGTCCGTGGGACAGGTCCAATGAGCAGTTCTTC. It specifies CASSPWDRSNEQFF.

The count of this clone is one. The CDR3 bases are TGTGCCAGCAGCTCATCAGGACAGGGGTATACTGAAGCTTTCTTT. This translates into CASSSSGQGYTEAFF. This chain links TRBV5-6 with TRBJ1-1; 9 nucleotides align to TRBD1. The CDR3 extends over 15 amino acids. The V and J ends lost 3 bases and 5 bases, in that order; junction bases with no gene match: 8. Germline V lookup: CDR1 SGHDT, CDR2 YYEEEE. Supplemented by reference TRBV5-6 and TRBJ1-1, the full variable domain reads DAGVTQSPTHLIKTRGQQVTLRCSPKSGHDTVSWYQQALGQGPQFIFQYYEEEERQRGNFPDRFSGHQFPNYSSELNVNALLLGDSALYLCASSSSGQGYTEAFFGQGTRLTVV.

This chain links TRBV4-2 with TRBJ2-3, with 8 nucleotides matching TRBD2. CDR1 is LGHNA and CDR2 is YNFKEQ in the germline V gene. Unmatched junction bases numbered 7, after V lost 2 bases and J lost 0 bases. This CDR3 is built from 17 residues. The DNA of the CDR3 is TGTGCCAGCAGCCAACCCCCACTAGCGGCTAGCACAGATACGCAGTATTTT. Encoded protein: CASSQPPLAASTDTQYF.

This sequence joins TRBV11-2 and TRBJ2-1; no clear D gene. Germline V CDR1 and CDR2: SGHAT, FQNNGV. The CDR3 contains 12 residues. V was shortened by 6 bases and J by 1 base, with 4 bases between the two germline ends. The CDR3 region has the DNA TGTGCCAGCAGTCTTTCCTACAATGAGCAGTTCTTC. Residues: CASSLSYNEQFF.

The CDR3 nucleotides are TGTGCCAGCAGTGAATTTGGGACTAGCGGCTACAATGAGCAGTTCTTC. Translating gives CASSEFGTSGYNEQFF. The chain couples TRBV6-1 to TRBJ2-1; 11 bases line up with TRBD2. CDR3 length: 16 amino acids. The trim removed 2 bases at V and 3 bases at J, leaving 3 bases unmatched. Germline V gene sequence: CDR1 MNHNS, CDR2 SASEGT.

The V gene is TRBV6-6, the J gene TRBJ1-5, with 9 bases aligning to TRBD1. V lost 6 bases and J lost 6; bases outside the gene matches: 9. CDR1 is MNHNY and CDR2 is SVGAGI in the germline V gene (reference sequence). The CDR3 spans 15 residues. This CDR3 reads CASRLLGDRVQPQHF. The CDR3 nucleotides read TGTGCCAGCAGATTATTGGGGGACAGGGTTCAGCCCCAGCATTTT.

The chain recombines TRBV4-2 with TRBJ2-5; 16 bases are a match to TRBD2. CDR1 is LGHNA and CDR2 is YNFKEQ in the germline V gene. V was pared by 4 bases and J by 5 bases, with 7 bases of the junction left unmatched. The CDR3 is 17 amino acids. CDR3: CASSPGTSGRAGETQYF. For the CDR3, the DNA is TGTGCCAGCAGCCCCGGGACTAGCGGGAGGGCAGGGGAGACCCAGTACTTC.

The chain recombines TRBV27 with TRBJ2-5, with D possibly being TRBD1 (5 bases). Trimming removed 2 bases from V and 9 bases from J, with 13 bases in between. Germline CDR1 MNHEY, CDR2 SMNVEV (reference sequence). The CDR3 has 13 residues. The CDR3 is CASSLAPLGPQYF. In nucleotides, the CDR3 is TGTGCCAGCAGTTTAGCCCCTCTGGGGCCCCAGTACTTC.

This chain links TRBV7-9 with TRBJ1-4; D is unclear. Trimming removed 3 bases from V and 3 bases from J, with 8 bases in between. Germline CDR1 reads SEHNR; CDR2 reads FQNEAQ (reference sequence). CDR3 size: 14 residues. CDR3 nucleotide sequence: TGTGCCAGCAGCTTGGGGAGGGCTAATGAAAAACTGTTTTTT. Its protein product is CASSLGRANEKLFF. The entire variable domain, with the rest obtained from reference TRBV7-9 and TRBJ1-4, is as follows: DTGVSQNPRHKITKRGQNVTFRCDPISEHNRLYWYRQTLGQGPEFLTYFQNEAQLEKSRLLSDRFSAERPKGSFSTLEIQRTEQGDSAMYLCASSLGRANEKLFFGSGTQLSVL.

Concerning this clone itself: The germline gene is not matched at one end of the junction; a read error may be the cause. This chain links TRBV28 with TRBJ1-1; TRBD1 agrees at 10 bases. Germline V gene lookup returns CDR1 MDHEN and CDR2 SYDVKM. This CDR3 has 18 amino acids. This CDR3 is CAGSLLGTGVAPNTEAFF. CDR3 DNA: TGTGCCGGCAGTTTATTAGGGACAGGGGTCGCCCCGAACACTGAAGCTTTCTTT.

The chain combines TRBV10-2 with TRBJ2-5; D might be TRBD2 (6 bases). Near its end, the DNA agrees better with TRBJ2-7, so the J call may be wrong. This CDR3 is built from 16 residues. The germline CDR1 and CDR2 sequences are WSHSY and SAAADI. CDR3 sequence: CASSDRGRAGSYEQYF. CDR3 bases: TGCGCCAGCAGTGATCGTGGCAGGGCGGGAAGCTACGAGCAGTACTTC.

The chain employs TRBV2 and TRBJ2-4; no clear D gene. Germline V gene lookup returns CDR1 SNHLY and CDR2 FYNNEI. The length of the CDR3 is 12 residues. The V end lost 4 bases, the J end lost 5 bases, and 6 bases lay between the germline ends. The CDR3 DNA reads TGTGCCAGCAGTGTTGAGGAAAACATTCAGTACTTC. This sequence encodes CASSVEENIQYF.

The CDR3 is CASSFSSGRARSNEQFF. In nucleotides, the CDR3 is TGTGCCAGCAGCTTTTCTAGCGGGAGGGCAAGGAGCAATGAGCAGTTCTTC. This sequence joins TRBV11-1 and TRBJ2-1; 12 bases are a match to TRBD2. The CDR3 loop spans 17 amino acids. Germline V gene data show CDR1 as SGHAT and CDR2 as FQDESV (reference sequence). V was clipped by 3 bases and J by 6 bases; unmatched bases: 9.

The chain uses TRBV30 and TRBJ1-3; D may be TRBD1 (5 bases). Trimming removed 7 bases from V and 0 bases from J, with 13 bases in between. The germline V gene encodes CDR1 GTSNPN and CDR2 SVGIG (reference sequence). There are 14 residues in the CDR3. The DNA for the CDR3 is TGTGCCTACCAACGGGGACTCTCTGGAAACACCATATATTTT. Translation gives CAYQRGLSGNTIYF.

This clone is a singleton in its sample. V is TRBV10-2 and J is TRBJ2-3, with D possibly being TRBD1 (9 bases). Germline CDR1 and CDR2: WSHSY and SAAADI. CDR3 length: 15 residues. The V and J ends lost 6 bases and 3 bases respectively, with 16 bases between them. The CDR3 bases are TGCGCCAGCAGAACAGGGGGCGGGGGGACAGATACGCAGTATTTT. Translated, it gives CASRTGGGGTDTQYF.

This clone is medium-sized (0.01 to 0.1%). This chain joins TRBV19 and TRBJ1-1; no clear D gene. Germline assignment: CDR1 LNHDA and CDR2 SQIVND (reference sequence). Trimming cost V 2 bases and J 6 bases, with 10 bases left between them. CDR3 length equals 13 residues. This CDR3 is CASSIFGVSEAFF. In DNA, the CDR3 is TGTGCCAGTAGTATATTCGGGGTGTCTGAAGCTTTCTTT.

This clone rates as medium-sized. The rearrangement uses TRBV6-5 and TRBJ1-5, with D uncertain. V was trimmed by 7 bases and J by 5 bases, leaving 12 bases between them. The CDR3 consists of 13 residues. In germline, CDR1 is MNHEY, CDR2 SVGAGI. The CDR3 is CASTFSRDQPQHF. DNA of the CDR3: TGTGCCAGCACATTCTCCCGGGATCAGCCCCAGCATTTT.

As DNA, the CDR3 is TGCAGTGCTAGAGATCCCAGGGTGGCTTTCTTT. This encodes CSARDPRVAFF. This chain joins TRBV20-1 and TRBJ1-1, with a weak D call TRBD1 (5 bases). This CDR3 region has 11 residues. Trimming stripped 0 bases from V and 11 bases from J, with 10 bases between. Germline values: CDR1 DFQATT, CDR2 SNEGSKA (reference sequence).

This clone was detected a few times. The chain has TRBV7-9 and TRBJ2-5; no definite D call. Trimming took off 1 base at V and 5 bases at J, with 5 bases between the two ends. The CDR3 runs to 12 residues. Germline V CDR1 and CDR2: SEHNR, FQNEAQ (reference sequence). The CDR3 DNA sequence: TGTGCCAGCAGCTTAGTTCCTGAGACCCAGTACTTC. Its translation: CASSLVPETQYF.

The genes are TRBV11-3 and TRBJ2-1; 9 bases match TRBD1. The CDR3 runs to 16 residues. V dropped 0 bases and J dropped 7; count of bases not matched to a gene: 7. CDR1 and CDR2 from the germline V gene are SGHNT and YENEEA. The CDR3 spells CASSLEPGQGRNEQFF. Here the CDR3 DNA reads TGTGCCAGCAGCTTAGAACCGGGACAGGGAAGGAATGAGCAGTTCTTC.

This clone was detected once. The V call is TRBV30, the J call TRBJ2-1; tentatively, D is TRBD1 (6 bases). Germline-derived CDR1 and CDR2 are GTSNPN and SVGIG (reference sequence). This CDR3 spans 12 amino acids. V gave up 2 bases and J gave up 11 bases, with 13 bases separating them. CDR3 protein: CAWSLLQGKQFF. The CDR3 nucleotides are TGTGCCTGGAGTCTCCTACAGGGAAAGCAGTTCTTC.

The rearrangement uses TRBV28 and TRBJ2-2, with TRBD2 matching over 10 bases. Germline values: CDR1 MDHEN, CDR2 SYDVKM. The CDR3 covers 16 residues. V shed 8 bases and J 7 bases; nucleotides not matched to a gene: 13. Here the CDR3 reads CASRTSAGGLVGELFF. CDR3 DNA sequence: TGTGCCAGCCGAACCTCAGCGGGGGGGCTTGTCGGGGAGCTGTTTTTT.

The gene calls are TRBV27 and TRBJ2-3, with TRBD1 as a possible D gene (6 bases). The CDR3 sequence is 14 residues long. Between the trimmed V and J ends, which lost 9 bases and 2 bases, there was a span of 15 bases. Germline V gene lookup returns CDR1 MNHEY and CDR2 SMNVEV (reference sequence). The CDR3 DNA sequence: TGTGCCAGGCCCAGGGGCTACCCCACAGATACGCAGTATTTT. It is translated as CARPRGYPTDTQYF.

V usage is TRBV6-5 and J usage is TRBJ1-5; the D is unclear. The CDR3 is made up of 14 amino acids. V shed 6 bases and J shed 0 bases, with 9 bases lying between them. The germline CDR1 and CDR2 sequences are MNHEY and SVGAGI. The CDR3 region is CASSPDISNQPQHF. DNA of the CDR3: TGTGCCAGCAGCCCAGACATTAGCAATCAGCCCCAGCATTTT.